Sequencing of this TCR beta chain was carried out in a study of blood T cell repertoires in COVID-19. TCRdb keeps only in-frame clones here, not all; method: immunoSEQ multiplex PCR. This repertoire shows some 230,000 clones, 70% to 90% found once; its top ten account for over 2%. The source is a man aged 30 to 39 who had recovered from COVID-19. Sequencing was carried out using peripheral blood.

Here the CDR3 reads CASLQGQLNTEAFF. Written as DNA, the CDR3 is TGTGCCAGCCTACAGGGGCAACTTAACACTGAAGCTTTCTTT. The chain employs TRBV2 and TRBJ1-1; 7 nucleotides align to TRBD1. This CDR3 has 14 residues. J gave up 2 bases and V 8 bases, and 8 bases lay outside the gene matches. Germline lookup yields CDR1 SNHLY and CDR2 FYNNEI. Complete variable domain (other parts from reference TRBV2 and TRBJ1-1): EPEVTQTPSHQVTQMGQEVILRCVPISNHLYFYWYRQILGQKVEFLVSFYNNEISEKSEIFDDQFSVERPDGSNFTLKIRSTKLEDSAMYFCASLQGQLNTEAFFGQGTRLTVV.